Below, 12 T cell receptor beta chains from the same sample are listed, as sequenced in a study of T cell clones after liver transplantation. TCRdb keeps only in-frame clones here, not all; method: immunoSEQ multiplex PCR. The data contain 20,000 to 25,000 clones, about four fifths of them singletons. The source was CD8+ T cells from blood, collected more than 52 months after liver transplant. These receptors were collected from a human patient who received a liver transplant. T cells may partly derive from the graft donor.

The rearrangement links TRBV19 to TRBJ2-3; no clear D gene. Germline CDR1 and CDR2: LNHDA and SQIVND (reference sequence). This CDR3 is 13 amino acids long. V dropped 10 bases and J dropped 1 base, with 12 bases sitting between them. The CDR3 region has the DNA TGTGCCATTAAAGGTCCGGGCACAGATACGCAGTATTTT. As protein: CAIKGPGTDTQYF.

The chain couples TRBV5-4 to TRBJ1-2; tentatively, D is TRBD1 (5 bases). The CDR3 extends over 14 amino acids. V was trimmed by 0 bases and J by 3 bases, leaving 9 bases between them. CDR1 and CDR2 from the germline V gene are SGHNT and YYREEE (reference sequence). This CDR3 is CASSLGGTDYGYTF. CDR3 bases: TGTGCCAGCAGCTTGGGAGGGACCGACTATGGCTACACCTTC.

This clone appeared once. The chain uses TRBV2 and TRBJ1-4; a possible D gene is TRBD1 (6 bases). From germline, CDR1 is SNHLY and CDR2 FYNNEI. V gave up 6 bases and J gave up 7 bases, with 15 bases separating them. CDR3 length equals 14 residues. The CDR3 sequence: CASRTGAYSEKLFF. The CDR3 nucleotides read TGTGCCAGCAGAACGGGGGCATATAGTGAAAAACTGTTTTTT.

The rearrangement joins TRBV18 to TRBJ1-4, with D possibly being TRBD1 (6 bases). Germline CDR1 KGHSH, CDR2 LQKENI. The CDR3 loop spans 16 amino acids. The ends were cut back, 8 bases at V and 4 bases at J, with 20 bases in the middle. This chain's CDR3 is CASGNVYRAHNEKLFF. The CDR3 DNA follows: TGTGCCAGCGGAAACGTCTACAGGGCCCATAATGAAAAACTGTTTTTT.

V usage is TRBV19 and J usage is TRBJ2-4; D not resolved. The CDR3 is made up of 14 amino acids. Germline V gene data show CDR1 as LNHDA and CDR2 as SQIVND (reference sequence). Trimming left V 1 base short and J 1 base short, with 5 bases between. For the CDR3, the DNA is TGTGCCAGTAGTATAGTAGGGGCCAAAAACATTCAGTACTTC. Protein product: CASSIVGAKNIQYF.

The J gene is TRBJ2-3, the V gene TRBV6-6; D is ambiguous. V lost 5 bases to trimming and J lost 4 bases, with 7 bases between them. The CDR3 is made up of 12 amino acids. The germline gives CDR1 MNHNY, CDR2 SVGAGI (reference sequence). In DNA form, the CDR3 reads TGTGCCAGCAGTCATTCCCCAGATACGCAGTATTTT. Protein sequence: CASSHSPDTQYF.

The chain links TRBV10-3 to TRBJ2-1; 8 bases line up with TRBD1. Germline CDR1 reads ENHRY; CDR2 reads SYGVKD. The CDR3 sequence is 16 residues long. Germline trimming cut 2 bases from V and 6 bases from J; bases unmatched to any gene: 9. The chain's CDR3 is CAISEGLQGESNEQFF. The CDR3 nucleotides read TGTGCCATCAGTGAGGGTCTACAGGGGGAAAGCAATGAGCAGTTCTTC.

This chain uses TRBV5-6 with TRBJ2-3; tentatively, D is TRBD1 or TRBD2 (5 bases each). V was clipped by 0 bases and J by 6 bases, with 11 bases between them. CDR1 and CDR2 (germline): SGHDT, YYEEEE. The CDR3 runs to 14 residues. In DNA, the CDR3 is TGTGCCAGCAGCTTGGAGGGGAGCCTTGATACGCAGTATTTT. This gives the protein CASSLEGSLDTQYF.

The chain employs TRBV7-9 and TRBJ2-7; 10 bases are shared with TRBD1. This CDR3 comprises 16 residues. Trimming cost V 5 bases and J 5 bases; bases outside gene matches: 12. Germline assignment: CDR1 SEHNR and CDR2 FQNEAQ (reference sequence). The CDR3 protein is CASSPAGTGESHEQYF. In nucleotides, the CDR3 is TGTGCCAGCAGCCCCGCGGGGACAGGGGAATCGCACGAGCAGTACTTC. The full variable domain, completed using reference TRBV7-9 and TRBJ2-7, is DTGVSQNPRHKITKRGQNVTFRCDPISEHNRLYWYRQTLGQGPEFLTYFQNEAQLEKSRLLSDRFSAERPKGSFSTLEIQRTEQGDSAMYLCASSPAGTGESHEQYFGPGTRLTVT.

The chain employs TRBV13 and TRBJ2-7; the D gene is possibly TRBD1 (6 bases). Trimming took 0 bases from V and 5 from J, leaving 14 bases between them. There are 15 residues in the CDR3. Germline CDR1 PRHDT, CDR2 FYEKMQ (reference sequence). The DNA for the CDR3 is TGTGCCAGCAGCTTAGGGACAGGCCCTTTGGACGAGCAGTACTTC. It is translated as CASSLGTGPLDEQYF. Full variable domain (rest looked up from reference TRBV13 and TRBJ2-7): AAGVIQSPRHLIKEKRETATLKCYPIPRHDTVYWYQQGPGQDPQFLISFYEKMQSDKGSIPDRFSAQQFSDYHSELNMSSLELGDSALYFCASSLGTGPLDEQYFGPGTRLTVT.

The chain combines TRBV27 with TRBJ2-3; D not certain. Germline loops: CDR1 MNHEY, CDR2 SMNVEV (reference sequence). V was clipped by 2 bases and J by 4 bases, with 7 bases between them. CDR3 length equals 13 residues. The CDR3 region is CASSLVVSDTQYF. The CDR3 DNA follows: TGTGCCAGCAGTTTAGTAGTTTCAGATACGCAGTATTTT.

This clone showed up just a few times. CDR3 region: CASSGRQGAKYEQYF. Here the CDR3 DNA reads TGTGCCAGCAGCGGGAGACAGGGGGCAAAGTACGAGCAGTACTTC. The rearrangement links TRBV7-9 to TRBJ2-7, with 10 positions matching TRBD1. The ends lost 5 bases at V and 4 bases at J; junction bases unmatched: 8. The CDR3 loop spans 15 amino acids. The germline V gene has CDR1 SEHNR and CDR2 FQNEAQ (reference sequence).